The 8 T cell receptor beta chains below were found in one sample sequenced in a study of blood T cell repertoires in COVID-19. This table comes from immunoSEQ multiplex PCR, and its TCRdb copy is limited to in-frame clones, with some not included. The table has some 110,000 clones, 65% to 90% seen once. Sequenced sample: peripheral blood. These TCRs come from a man aged 45-60 years with acute or convalescent COVID-19.

This clone came up a few times. V and J are TRBV6-5 and TRBJ2-7, with TRBD1 matching 8 bases. V shed 0 bases, J shed 5 bases, and the junction held 6 bases outside the gene matches. The CDR3 covers 15 residues. Germline CDR1 MNHEY, CDR2 SVGAGI. CDR3 amino acids: CASSYSGQDIHEQYF. For the CDR3, the DNA is TGTGCCAGCAGTTACTCGGGACAGGACATCCACGAGCAGTACTTC.

The chain has TRBV9 and TRBJ2-3; 14 bases align to TRBD2. The CDR3 extends over 16 amino acids. V shed 3 bases, J shed 4 bases, and the junction held 4 bases outside the gene matches. Germline V gene sequence: CDR1 SGDLS, CDR2 YYNGEE. The CDR3 coding sequence is TGTGCCAGCAGCGGAGGGGGACTAGCGGGGGCAGATACGCAGTATTTT. It translates to CASSGGGLAGADTQYF.

The rearrangement uses TRBV4-2 and TRBJ2-3; TRBD2 matches at 12 bases. V shed 1 base and J 0 bases; nucleotides not matched to a gene: 5. CDR1 LGHNA and CDR2 YNFKEQ come from the germline V gene. The CDR3 covers 18 residues. This CDR3 reads CASSQASGGGSSTDTQYF. CDR3 DNA: TGTGCCAGCAGCCAAGCTAGCGGGGGGGGGTCTAGCACAGATACGCAGTATTTT.

The table lists this clone with a few counts. V is TRBV7-9 and J is TRBJ1-1; D might be TRBD1 (6 bases). The CDR3 runs 17 residues. The germline V gene encodes CDR1 SEHNR and CDR2 FQNEAQ (reference sequence). V dropped 4 bases and J dropped 0 bases, with 18 bases sitting between them. The CDR3 protein is CASSSPWDNPMNTEAFF. CDR3 sequence (DNA): TGTGCCAGCAGCTCCCCCTGGGACAATCCTATGAACACTGAAGCTTTCTTT. The complete variable domain, with remaining parts taken from reference TRBV7-9 and TRBJ1-1, reads DTGVSQNPRHKITKRGQNVTFRCDPISEHNRLYWYRQTLGQGPEFLTYFQNEAQLEKSRLLSDRFSAERPKGSFSTLEIQRTEQGDSAMYLCASSSPWDNPMNTEAFFGQGTRLTVV.

This clone was counted between two and nine times. J is TRBJ1-5 and V is TRBV19; D is unresolved. V dropped 7 bases and J dropped 0 bases, with 13 bases sitting between them. The CDR3 contains 15 residues. Germline assignment: CDR1 LNHDA and CDR2 SQIVND (reference sequence). Written as DNA, the CDR3 is TGTGCCAGTACCCTTGGAGGGTATAGCAATCAGCCCCAGCATTTT. Its translation: CASTLGGYSNQPQHF.

The CDR3 DNA reads TGTGCCAGCAAGCTTAGTTACAATGAGCAGTTCTTC. The encoded protein is CASKLSYNEQFF. This chain connects TRBV7-8 to TRBJ2-1; D is unresolved. The germline V gene has CDR1 SGHVS and CDR2 FQNEAQ. Trimming took 7 bases from V and 4 from J, leaving 8 bases between them. This CDR3 is 12 amino acids long. Variable domain in full (rest from reference TRBV7-8 and TRBJ2-1): GAGVSQSPRYKVAKRGQDVALRCDPISGHVSLFWYQQALGQGPEFLTYFQNEAQLDKSGLPSDRFFAERPEGSVSTLKIQRTQQEDSAVYLCASKLSYNEQFFGPGTRLTVL.

The gene calls are TRBV19 and TRBJ1-6; a weak D match, TRBD1 (5 bases). The CDR3 has 16 residues. From germline, CDR1 is LNHDA and CDR2 SQIVND (reference sequence). V lost 7 bases to trimming and J lost 6 bases, with 19 bases between them. This chain's CDR3 is CASTQGPQGLNSPLHF. The CDR3 DNA follows: TGTGCCAGTACCCAAGGACCGCAGGGTCTTAATTCACCCCTCCACTTT.

In nucleotides, the CDR3 is TGTGCCAGCAGACCCCGAGGGAGAACTAACTATGGCTACACCTTC. It codes for CASRPRGRTNYGYTF. J is TRBJ1-2 and V is TRBV28; no clear D gene. This CDR3 is built from 15 residues. V was clipped by 6 bases and J by 0 bases, with 14 bases between them. Germline V gene sequence: CDR1 MDHEN, CDR2 SYDVKM.